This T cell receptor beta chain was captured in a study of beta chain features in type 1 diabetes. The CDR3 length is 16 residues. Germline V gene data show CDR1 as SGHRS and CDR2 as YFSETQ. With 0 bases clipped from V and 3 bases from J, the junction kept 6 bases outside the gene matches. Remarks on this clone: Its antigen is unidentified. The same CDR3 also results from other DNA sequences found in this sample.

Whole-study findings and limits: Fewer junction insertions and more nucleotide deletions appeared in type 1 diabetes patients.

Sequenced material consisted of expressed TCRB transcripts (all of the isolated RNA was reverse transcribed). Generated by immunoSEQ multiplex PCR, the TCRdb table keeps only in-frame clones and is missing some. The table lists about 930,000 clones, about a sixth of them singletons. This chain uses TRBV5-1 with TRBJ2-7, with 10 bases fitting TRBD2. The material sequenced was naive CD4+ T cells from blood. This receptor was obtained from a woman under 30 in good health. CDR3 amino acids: CASSLGSSGSFYEQYF. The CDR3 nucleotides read TGCGCCAGCAGCTTGGGGTCTAGCGGGAGCTTCTACGAGCAGTACTTC.